The 26 T cell receptor beta chains reported below all come from one sample, sequenced in a study of siplizumab effects on memory and regulatory T cells (dated by TCRdb to the late 2010s). The library was made by the immunoSEQ multiplex PCR assay. TCRdb re-hosts the immuneACCESS table, in-frame sequences only. Its copies lack some clones; in the studies checked, an unresolved V gene accounts for under half of them, and the cause for the rest is not known. The sample profile shows about 91,000 clones; roughly 93% of them were found once. The biggest ten clones account for about 6.7% of the sample. The sample taken for sequencing was CD8+ T cells sorted from blood. The receptors come from a human donor in good health.

CDR3 region: CSVEGTEYYNEQFF. The DNA of the CDR3 is TGCAGCGTTGAAGGGACAGAGTACTACAATGAGCAGTTCTTC. The chain carries TRBV29-1 and TRBJ2-1; tentative D call: TRBD1 (6 bases). The germline gives CDR1 SQVTM, CDR2 ANQGSEA. V lost 1 base and J lost 3, with 10 bases in between. The CDR3 consists of 14 residues.

V is TRBV13 and J is TRBJ2-7; no firm D call. Trimming pared 4 bases from V and 2 bases from J, leaving 9 bases between. CDR1 is PRHDT, CDR2 FYEKMQ, per germline (reference sequence). The CDR3 has 13 residues. The CDR3 DNA follows: TGTGCCAGCAGCTCCGCGAACCCCTACGAGCAGTACTTC. Amino acid sequence: CASSSANPYEQYF.

V and J are TRBV6-5 and TRBJ1-4; D unclear. The CDR3 sequence is 16 residues long. Trimming pared 4 bases from V and 5 bases from J, leaving 17 bases between. Germline-derived CDR1 and CDR2 are MNHEY and SVGAGI. The CDR3 reads CASSSSLRVRNEKLFF. The CDR3 DNA reads TGTGCCAGCAGTTCTTCCCTCCGGGTTAGAAATGAAAAACTGTTTTTT.

In nucleotides, the CDR3 is TGTGCCAGCAGCCTGGGACTAGAAGAGACCCAGTACTTC. It translates to CASSLGLEETQYF. The V gene is TRBV7-6, the J gene TRBJ2-5; 8 positions match TRBD2. CDR3 size: 13 residues. Losses at the gene ends were 5 bases for V and 3 bases for J; bases not matched to a gene: 2. The germline V gene encodes CDR1 SGHVS and CDR2 FNYEAQ.

Regarding this clone: The same CDR3 arises from other DNA sequences in this sample as well. The gene calls are TRBV29-1 and TRBJ1-3; no firm D call. Deletions cut 0 bases from V and 0 bases from J, with 6 bases between. The length of the CDR3 is 14 residues. Germline V CDR1 and CDR2: SQVTM, ANQGSEA. The CDR3 sequence is CSVEDRPSGNTIYF. The CDR3 nucleotides are TGCAGCGTTGAAGATCGGCCCTCTGGAAACACCATATATTTT.

The chain carries TRBV6-1 and TRBJ2-7; 7 bases align to TRBD2. CDR1 MNHNS and CDR2 SASEGT come from the germline V gene. The trim removed 1 base at V and 2 bases at J, leaving 5 bases unmatched. The CDR3 is 15 residues long. The CDR3 sequence: CASSEVGGIPYEQYF. The CDR3 DNA reads TGTGCCAGCAGTGAAGTGGGGGGGATACCCTACGAGCAGTACTTC.

This chain connects TRBV6-6 to TRBJ2-7, with 8 nucleotides matching TRBD2. V was pared by 8 bases and J by 0 bases, with 6 bases of the junction left unmatched. The CDR3 sequence is 14 residues long. CDR1 is MNHNY, CDR2 SVGAGI, per germline (reference sequence). CDR3 protein: CASEESGGSYEQYF. CDR3 DNA sequence: TGTGCCAGCGAGGAGAGCGGGGGCTCCTACGAGCAGTACTTC.

This chain joins TRBV7-2 and TRBJ2-7; 7 bases fit TRBD1. There are 13 residues in the CDR3. V lost 3 bases, J lost 4 bases, and 3 bases stayed unmatched. Germline V gives CDR1 SGHTA, CDR2 FQGNSA. The CDR3 bases are TGTGCCAGCAGCTTCCACAGGGGTTACGAGCAGTACTTC. Translated: CASSFHRGYEQYF. Using reference TRBV7-2 and TRBJ2-7 for the parts outside the CDR3, the full variable domain is GAGVSQSPSNKVTEKGKDVELRCDPISGHTALYWYRQSLGQGLEFLIYFQGNSAPDKSGLPSDRFSAERTGGSVSTLTIQRTQQEDSAVYLCASSFHRGYEQYFGPGTRLTVT.

This clone is a singleton in its sample. This chain links TRBV19 with TRBJ1-2; possibly TRBD1 for D (6 bases). The V end lost 5 bases, the J end lost 5 bases, and 27 bases lay between the germline ends. CDR3 size: 18 residues. Germline CDR1 is LNHDA and CDR2 is SQIVND (reference sequence). In DNA form, the CDR3 reads TGTGCCAGTAGTCTTCGCATAGGGGGATCCAATGATATATATGGCTACACCTTC. Its translation: CASSLRIGGSNDIYGYTF. The full variable domain, completed using reference TRBV19 and TRBJ1-2, is DGGITQSPKYLFRKEGQNVTLSCEQNLNHDAMYWYRQDPGQGLRLIYYSQIVNDFQKGDIAEGYSVSREKKESFPLTVTSAQKNPTAFYLCASSLRIGGSNDIYGYTFGSGTRLTVV.

V and J are TRBV2 and TRBJ1-1; 11 bases line up with TRBD1. Germline V CDR1 and CDR2: SNHLY, FYNNEI. With V trimmed by 3 bases and J by 3 bases, 6 bases remained unmatched. The CDR3 covers 16 residues. The CDR3 spells CASSDPRTGGDTEAFF. In DNA form, the CDR3 reads TGTGCCAGCAGTGATCCCCGGACAGGGGGCGACACTGAAGCTTTCTTT.

This sequence joins TRBV11-2 and TRBJ2-7; D not resolved. This CDR3 is built from 13 residues. CDR1 and CDR2 from the germline V gene are SGHAT and FQNNGV. The germline V and J ends were trimmed by 1 base and 2 bases, with 6 bases remaining between them. CDR3 protein: CASSLGEAYEQYF. Written as DNA, the CDR3 is TGTGCCAGCAGCTTAGGCGAAGCCTACGAGCAGTACTTC.

The chain is built from TRBV19 and TRBJ1-2; TRBD1 matches 10 bases. The V and J ends lost 5 bases and 5 bases, in that order; junction bases with no gene match: 5. The CDR3 spans 14 residues. CDR1 and CDR2 from the germline V gene are LNHDA and SQIVND (reference sequence). DNA of the CDR3: TGTGCCAGTAGTCCGCGGGACAGGGGATATGGCTACACCTTC. Protein sequence: CASSPRDRGYGYTF.

The CDR3 loop is CASRPGTMGRDTQYF. The CDR3 region has the DNA TGTGCCAGCAGACCCGGGACTATGGGGAGGGATACGCAGTATTTT. The chain employs TRBV7-8 and TRBJ2-3, with 7 bases fitting TRBD2. The V gene's germline CDR1 is SGHVS and CDR2 FQNEAQ. With 6 bases clipped from V and 6 bases from J, the junction kept 12 bases outside the gene matches. The CDR3 totals 15 residues.

V gene TRBV4-1 combines with J gene TRBJ2-1; D is perhaps TRBD2 (6 bases). Germline CDR1 is MGHRA and CDR2 is YSYEKL. V gave up 6 bases and J gave up 0 bases, with 9 bases separating them. The CDR3 length is 14 residues. The CDR3 sequence: CASRRGSSYNEQFF. DNA for the CDR3: TGCGCCAGCAGACGGGGGAGCTCCTACAATGAGCAGTTCTTC.

The rearrangement links TRBV9 to TRBJ1-4, with D hard to call. In germline, CDR1 is SGDLS, CDR2 YYNGEE. This CDR3 is built from 15 residues. Between the trimmed V and J ends, which lost 0 bases and 7 bases, there was a span of 13 bases. As DNA, the CDR3 is TGTGCCAGCAGCGTAGAAGGCAGTGTGGGTGAAAAACTGTTTTTT. Translating gives CASSVEGSVGEKLFF.

The V and J genes are TRBV30 and TRBJ2-3, with D possibly being TRBD1 (5 bases). This CDR3 is built from 15 residues. Germline V lookup: CDR1 GTSNPN, CDR2 SVGIG (reference sequence). V lost 4 bases to trimming and J lost 0 bases, with 14 bases between them. The CDR3 DNA is TGTGCCTGGAAAATACCAGGGTACAGCACAGATACGCAGTATTTT. This sequence encodes CAWKIPGYSTDTQYF. The complete variable domain, with remaining parts taken from reference TRBV30 and TRBJ2-3, reads SQTIHQWPATLVQPVGSPLSLECTVEGTSNPNLYWYRQAAGRGLQLLFYSVGIGQISSEVPQNLSASRPQDRQFILSSKKLLLSDSGFYLCAWKIPGYSTDTQYFGPGTRLTVL.

This clone has just a few counts. J is TRBJ1-1 and V is TRBV7-9; D gene unclear. CDR1 SEHNR and CDR2 FQNEAQ come from the germline V gene (reference sequence). V was clipped by 1 base and J by 2 bases, with 8 bases between them. The CDR3 consists of 14 residues. CDR3 sequence: CASSLGGGNTEAFF. CDR3 in DNA: TGTGCCAGCAGCTTAGGTGGCGGTAACACTGAAGCTTTCTTT.

The V call is TRBV27, the J call TRBJ2-2; unclear D gene. CDR1 and CDR2 (germline): MNHEY, SMNVEV (reference sequence). This CDR3 contains 15 residues. V was cut by 2 bases and J by 6 bases, with 13 bases left in between. This CDR3 is CASSLRWLEAGELFF. The CDR3 DNA sequence: TGTGCCAGCAGTTTAAGATGGCTCGAGGCCGGGGAGCTGTTTTTT.

The J gene is TRBJ2-1, the V gene TRBV2, with D perhaps being TRBD1 or TRBD2 (5 bases each). V lost 7 bases, J lost 5 bases, and 15 bases lay in between. This CDR3 is 14 amino acids long. CDR1 and CDR2 (germline): SNHLY, FYNNEI. The CDR3: CASNARDGDNEQFF. The CDR3 DNA reads TGTGCCAGCAATGCCCGGGACGGAGACAATGAGCAGTTCTTC.

This clone was picked up one time. This chain connects TRBV9 to TRBJ2-1; D is ambiguous. Per germline, CDR1 SGDLS and CDR2 YYNGEE. This CDR3 contains 13 residues. The V end lost 3 bases, the J end lost 10 bases, and 14 bases lay between the germline ends. CDR3 DNA: TGTGCCAGCAGCGGCCGGACGGGCTCGGAGCAGTTCTTC. Its protein is CASSGRTGSEQFF.

V gene TRBV5-6 combines with J gene TRBJ1-6; 7 positions match TRBD1. Germline CDR1 SGHDT, CDR2 YYEEEE. There are 15 residues in the CDR3. Unmatched junction bases numbered 6, after V lost 4 bases and J lost 5 bases. CDR3 bases: TGTGCCAGCAGCCGGACAGGACCGCATAATTCACCCCTCCACTTT. This gives the protein CASSRTGPHNSPLHF.

The rearrangement joins TRBV6-5 to TRBJ2-1, with 12 bases aligning to TRBD2. Germline loops: CDR1 MNHEY, CDR2 SVGAGI. The CDR3 extends over 13 amino acids. Germline trimming cut 10 bases from V and 10 bases from J; bases unmatched to any gene: 8. CDR3: CATLGLAGKEQFF. The CDR3 DNA reads as TGTGCCACCCTAGGACTAGCGGGAAAAGAGCAGTTCTTC.

The chain is built from TRBV7-9 and TRBJ2-1; 8 positions match TRBD2. Germline V gene lookup returns CDR1 SEHNR and CDR2 FQNEAQ (reference sequence). The CDR3 runs to 14 residues. Trimming cost V 8 bases and J 3 bases; bases outside gene matches: 6. CDR3 amino acids: CASELAVDYNEQFF. CDR3 DNA sequence: TGTGCCAGCGAACTAGCGGTAGACTACAATGAGCAGTTCTTC.

V is TRBV27 and J is TRBJ2-7; TRBD2 matches at 13 bases. CDR3 size: 15 residues. Unmatched junction bases numbered 2, after V lost 3 bases and J lost 3 bases. CDR1 and CDR2 (germline): MNHEY, SMNVEV (reference sequence). The DNA of the CDR3 is TGTGCCAGCAGTTTGACTAGCGGGGGGTACTACGAGCAGTACTTC. Its protein product is CASSLTSGGYYEQYF.

As to this clone: The junction does not match germline at one end; this may be a read error. The chain couples TRBV7-2 to TRBJ2-1, with 8 bases aligning to TRBD2. CDR1 and CDR2 (germline): SGHTA, FQGNSA. This CDR3 comprises 14 residues. CDR3 protein: CASRLDGGANEQFF. CDR3 nucleotide sequence: TGTGCCAGCAGATTAGACGGGGGGGCTAATGAGCAGTTCTTC.

The rearrangement links TRBV13 to TRBJ2-1, with D unclear. The ends were cut back, 2 bases at V and 8 bases at J, with 10 bases in the middle. This CDR3 has 13 amino acids. Germline V gene sequence: CDR1 PRHDT, CDR2 FYEKMQ (reference sequence). CDR3 protein: CASSLLGAHEQFF. Here the CDR3 DNA reads TGTGCCAGCAGCTTACTAGGAGCGCATGAGCAGTTCTTC.